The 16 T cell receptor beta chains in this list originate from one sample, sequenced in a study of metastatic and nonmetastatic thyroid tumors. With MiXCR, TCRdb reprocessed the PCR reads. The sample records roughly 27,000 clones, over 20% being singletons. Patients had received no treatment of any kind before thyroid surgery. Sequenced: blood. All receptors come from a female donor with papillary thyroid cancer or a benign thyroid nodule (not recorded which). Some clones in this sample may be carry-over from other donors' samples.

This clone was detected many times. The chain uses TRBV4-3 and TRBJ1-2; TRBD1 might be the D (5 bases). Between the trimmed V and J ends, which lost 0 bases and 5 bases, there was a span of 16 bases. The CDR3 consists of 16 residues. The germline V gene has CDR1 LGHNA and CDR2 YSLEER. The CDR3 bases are TGCGCCAGCAGCCAAGATCCGGCAGGGATCATGTATGGCTACACCTTC. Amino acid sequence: CASSQDPAGIMYGYTF.

CDR3 DNA: TGCGCCAGCAGCGTGCGGACAGCAACTAATGAAAAACTGTTTTTT. The encoded protein is CASSVRTATNEKLFF. The V and J genes are TRBV5-1 and TRBJ1-4; tentatively, D is TRBD1 (6 bases). This CDR3 has 15 residues. V was cut by 4 bases and J by 0 bases, with 10 bases left in between. Per the germline V gene, CDR1 is SGHRS and CDR2 is YFSETQ.

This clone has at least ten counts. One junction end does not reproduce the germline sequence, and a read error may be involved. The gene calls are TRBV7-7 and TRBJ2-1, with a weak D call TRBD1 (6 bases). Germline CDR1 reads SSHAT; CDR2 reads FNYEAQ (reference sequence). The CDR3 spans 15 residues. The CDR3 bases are TGTGCTAGCAGCCCCGGGACATCGACCTACAATGAGCAGTTCTTC. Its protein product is CASSPGTSTYNEQFF.

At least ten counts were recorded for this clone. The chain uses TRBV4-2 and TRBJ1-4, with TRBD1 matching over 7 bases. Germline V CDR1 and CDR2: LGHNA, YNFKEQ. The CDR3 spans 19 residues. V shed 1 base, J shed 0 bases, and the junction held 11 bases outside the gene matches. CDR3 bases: TGTGCCAGCAGCCAAGTCCCTCACAGGGGTGGGGCAACTAATGAAAAACTGTTTTTT. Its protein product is CASSQVPHRGGATNEKLFF.

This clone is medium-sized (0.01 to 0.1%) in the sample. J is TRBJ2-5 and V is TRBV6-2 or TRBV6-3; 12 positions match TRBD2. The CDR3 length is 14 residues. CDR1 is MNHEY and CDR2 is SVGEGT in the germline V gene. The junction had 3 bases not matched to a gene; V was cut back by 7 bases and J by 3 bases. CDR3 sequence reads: CASTPSGREETQYF. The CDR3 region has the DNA TGTGCCAGCACCCCTAGCGGGAGGGAAGAGACCCAGTACTTC.

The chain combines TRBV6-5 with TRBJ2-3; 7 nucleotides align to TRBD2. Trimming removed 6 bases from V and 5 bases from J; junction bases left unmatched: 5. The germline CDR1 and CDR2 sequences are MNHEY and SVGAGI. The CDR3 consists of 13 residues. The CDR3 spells CASSYIAGDTQYF. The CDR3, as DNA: TGTGCCAGCAGCTATATAGCGGGAGATACGCAGTATTTT.

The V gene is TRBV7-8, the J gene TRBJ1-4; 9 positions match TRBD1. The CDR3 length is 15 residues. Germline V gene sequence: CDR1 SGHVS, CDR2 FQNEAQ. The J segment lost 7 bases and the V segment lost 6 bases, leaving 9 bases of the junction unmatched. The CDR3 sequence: CASSYTTGGSEKLFF. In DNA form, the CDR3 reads TGTGCCAGCAGTTATACGACAGGGGGGAGTGAAAAACTGTTTTTT.

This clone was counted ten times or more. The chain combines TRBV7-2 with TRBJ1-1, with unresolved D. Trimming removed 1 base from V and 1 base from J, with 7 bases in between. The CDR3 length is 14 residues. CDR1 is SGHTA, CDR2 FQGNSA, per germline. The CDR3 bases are TGTGCCAGCAGCTTAGTGCGGGCGAACACTGAAGCTTTCTTT. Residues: CASSLVRANTEAFF.

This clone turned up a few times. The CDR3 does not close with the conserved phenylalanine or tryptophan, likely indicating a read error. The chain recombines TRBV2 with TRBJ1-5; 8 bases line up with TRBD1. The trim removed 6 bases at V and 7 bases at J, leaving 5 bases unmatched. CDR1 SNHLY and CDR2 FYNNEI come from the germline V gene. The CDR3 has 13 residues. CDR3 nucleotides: TGTGCCAGCAGGGAGGACAGGGAGCAGCCCCAGCATTCT. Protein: CASREDREQPQHS.

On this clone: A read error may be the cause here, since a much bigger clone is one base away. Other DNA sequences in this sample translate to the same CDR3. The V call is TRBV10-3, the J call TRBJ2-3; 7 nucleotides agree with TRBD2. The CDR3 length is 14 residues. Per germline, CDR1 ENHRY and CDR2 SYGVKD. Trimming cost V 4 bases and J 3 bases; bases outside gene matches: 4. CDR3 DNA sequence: TGTGCCATCAGTGCCGGGACTACTACAGATACGCAGTATTTT. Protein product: CAISAGTTTDTQYF.

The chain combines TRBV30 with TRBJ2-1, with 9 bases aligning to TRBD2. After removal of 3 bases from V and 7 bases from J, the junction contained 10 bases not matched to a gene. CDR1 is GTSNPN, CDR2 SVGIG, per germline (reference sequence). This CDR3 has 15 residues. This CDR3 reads CAWRSSGDRRNEQFF. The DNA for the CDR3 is TGTGCCTGGAGGTCTAGCGGGGATCGCCGAAATGAGCAGTTCTTC. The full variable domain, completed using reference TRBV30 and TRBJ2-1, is SQTIHQWPATLVQPVGSPLSLECTVEGTSNPNLYWYRQAAGRGLQLLFYSVGIGQISSEVPQNLSASRPQDRQFILSSKKLLLSDSGFYLCAWRSSGDRRNEQFFGPGTRLTVL.

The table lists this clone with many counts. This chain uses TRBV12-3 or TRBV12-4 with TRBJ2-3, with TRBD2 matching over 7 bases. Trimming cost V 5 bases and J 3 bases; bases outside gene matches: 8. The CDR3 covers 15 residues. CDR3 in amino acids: CASSPQAGPTDTQYF. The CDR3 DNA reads TGTGCCAGCAGTCCTCAAGCGGGGCCAACAGATACGCAGTATTTT.

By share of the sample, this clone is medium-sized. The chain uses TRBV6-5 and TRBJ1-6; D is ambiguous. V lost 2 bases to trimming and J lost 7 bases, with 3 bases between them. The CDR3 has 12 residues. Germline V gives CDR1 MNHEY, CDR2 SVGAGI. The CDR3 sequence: CASSYGNSPLHF. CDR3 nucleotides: TGTGCCAGCAGTTACGGGAATTCACCCCTCCACTTT.

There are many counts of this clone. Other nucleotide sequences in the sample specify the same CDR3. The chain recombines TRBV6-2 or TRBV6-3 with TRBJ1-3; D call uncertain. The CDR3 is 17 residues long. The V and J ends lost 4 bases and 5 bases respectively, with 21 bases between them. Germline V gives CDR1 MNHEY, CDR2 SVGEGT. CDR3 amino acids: CASSFPPRTDTRNTIYF. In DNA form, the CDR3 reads TGTGCCAGCAGTTTTCCCCCTCGGACGGATACCAGAAACACCATATATTTT.

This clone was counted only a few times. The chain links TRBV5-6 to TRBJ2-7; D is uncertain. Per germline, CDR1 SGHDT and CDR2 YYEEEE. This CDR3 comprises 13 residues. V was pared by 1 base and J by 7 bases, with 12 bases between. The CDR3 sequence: CASSLSPLREQYF. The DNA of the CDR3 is TGTGCCAGCAGCTTGTCGCCCCTCCGGGAGCAGTACTTC.

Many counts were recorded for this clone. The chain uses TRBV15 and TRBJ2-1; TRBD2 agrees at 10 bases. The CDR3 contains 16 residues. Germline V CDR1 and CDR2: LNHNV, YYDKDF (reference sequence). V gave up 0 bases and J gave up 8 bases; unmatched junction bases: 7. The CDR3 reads CATSREGSGRADEQFF. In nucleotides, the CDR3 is TGTGCCACCAGCAGAGAGGGGAGCGGGAGGGCTGATGAGCAGTTCTTC.